These 6 T cell receptor beta chains were all obtained from the same sample, sequenced in a study of long-term antiretroviral therapy in people with HIV. It was version v3.0 of the immunoSEQ assay that was run at survey level. The method was immunoSEQ multiplex PCR; TCRdb's version includes in-frame clones alone and lacks a portion of them. The repertoire holds roughly 23,000 clones, with 81% as singletons. The sample here was unsorted PBMCs, taken 1.5 years after starting antiretroviral therapy. The receptors originated from a man aged 25 to 40 with HIV.

The V gene is TRBV29-1, the J gene TRBJ2-1; TRBD2 agrees at 8 bases. There are 13 residues in the CDR3. Losses at the gene ends were 5 bases for V and 5 bases for J; bases not matched to a gene: 5. Germline V gene data show CDR1 as SQVTM and CDR2 as ANQGSEA. Written as DNA, the CDR3 is TGCAGCGTTCGAACTAGCGGAAACAATGAGCAGTTCTTC. Its protein is CSVRTSGNNEQFF.

The J gene is TRBJ1-4, the V gene TRBV5-1; 9 bases are a match to TRBD1. Germline CDR1 and CDR2: SGHRS and YFSETQ. The V and J ends lost 3 bases and 7 bases, in that order; junction bases with no gene match: 4. This CDR3 spans 14 amino acids. The CDR3 region has the DNA TGCGCCAGCAGCTCGGGACAGGGCGGTGAAAAACTGTTTTTT. Translated: CASSSGQGGEKLFF.

The table lists this clone with a few counts. V usage is TRBV10-1 and J usage is TRBJ2-7; no firm D call. Germline V gene data show CDR1 as WNHNN and CDR2 as SYGVQD (reference sequence). The CDR3 has 12 residues. V was pared by 4 bases and J by 0 bases, with 4 bases between. DNA of the CDR3: TGCGCCAGCAGTGGCGGCTCCTACGAGCAGTACTTC. It encodes CASSGGSYEQYF.

The chain combines TRBV28 with TRBJ1-2, with TRBD1 matching 7 bases. Germline CDR1 MDHEN, CDR2 SYDVKM. J was trimmed by 4 bases and V by 5 bases; bases with no gene match: 10. The CDR3 consists of 15 residues. The CDR3 reads CASSHGQASFYGYTF. CDR3 coding DNA: TGTGCCAGCAGTCATGGACAGGCAAGCTTCTATGGCTACACCTTC.

V gene TRBV4-1 combines with J gene TRBJ2-1; D might be TRBD2 (6 bases). There are 17 residues in the CDR3. The V gene lost 0 bases and the J gene lost 10 bases, with 22 bases spanning the gap. CDR1 and CDR2 from the germline V gene are MGHRA and YSYEKL. For the CDR3, the DNA is TGCGCCAGCAGCCAAGATCTGTGGCGGGGCCCCACAAGAGAGCAGTTCTTC. Translating it yields CASSQDLWRGPTREQFF.

The gene calls are TRBV6-5 and TRBJ1-1; maybe TRBD1 (5 bases). The V end lost 0 bases, the J end lost 3 bases, and 8 bases lay between the germline ends. Per the germline V gene, CDR1 is MNHEY and CDR2 is SVGAGI. The CDR3 length is 14 residues. Here the CDR3 reads CASSYSSGHTEAFF. The CDR3 bases are TGTGCCAGCAGTTACTCTTCAGGGCACACTGAAGCTTTCTTT.